A single sample is the source of the 9 T cell receptor beta chains below, sequenced in a study of cytomegalovirus exposure and HLA in healthy donors. Primers for the PCR totalled 60 Vbeta and 13 Jbeta. Only in-frame clones appear in the TCRdb table, and some are missing; sequencing was by immunoSEQ multiplex PCR. The sample holds more than 110,000 clones; roughly three quarters are singletons and the top ten take 1.5% to 2%. Sequencing was performed on PBMCs. These receptors originate from a woman aged 25 to 39 in good health and CMV-seronegative.

V and J are TRBV19 and TRBJ1-4; a weak D match, TRBD1 (6 bases). With 5 bases removed from V and 7 bases from J, the gap between germline ends came to 20 bases. There are 16 residues in the CDR3. The germline V gene has CDR1 LNHDA and CDR2 SQIVND (reference sequence). CDR3 protein: CASSHRLQGGGEKLFF. In DNA form, the CDR3 reads TGTGCCAGTAGTCACCGCCTCCAGGGAGGGGGTGAAAAACTGTTTTTT.

The rearrangement uses TRBV19 and TRBJ1-1; D uncertain. Germline-derived CDR1 and CDR2 are LNHDA and SQIVND (reference sequence). Deletions cut 3 bases from V and 8 bases from J, with 13 bases between. The CDR3 is made up of 13 amino acids. This CDR3 reads CASSMQGVQEAFF. The CDR3 nucleotides read TGTGCCAGTAGTATGCAAGGAGTTCAAGAAGCTTTCTTT.

This clone was observed a single time. Here the CDR3 DNA reads TGTGCCAGCAGCAAATCAGGCCGGGGTTTCCAAGAGACCCAGTACTTC. This gives the protein CASSKSGRGFQETQYF. The chain has TRBV7-8 and TRBJ2-5; a possible D gene is TRBD2 (5 bases). This CDR3 is built from 16 residues. The V end was cut by 5 bases, the J end by 1 base, with 17 bases between. Germline CDR1 and CDR2: SGHVS and FQNEAQ.

This chain joins TRBV5-6 and TRBJ2-5; 12 nucleotides match TRBD2. J lost 0 bases, V lost 4 bases, and 10 bases had no gene match. The CDR3 length is 18 residues. Per germline, CDR1 SGHDT and CDR2 YYEEEE. This chain's CDR3 is CASSPEGLAGGYQETQYF. The DNA of the CDR3 is TGTGCCAGCAGCCCCGAAGGGCTAGCGGGGGGGTACCAAGAGACCCAGTACTTC.

This rearrangement joins TRBV21-1 to TRBJ2-5; TRBD2 is the table's D call, not checked against the DNA. TRBV21-1 counts as a pseudogene. This CDR3 has 18 amino acids. The DNA for the CDR3 is TGTGCCAGCAGCTCGCCTCCGAGACTAGCGGGGGCTCAAGAGACCCAGTACTTC. This encodes CASSSPPRLAGAQETQYF.

Notes on this clone: Compared with germline, one end of the junction differs, possibly owing to a read error. The same CDR3 is also encoded by other DNA sequences in this sample. The rearrangement links TRBV6-5 to TRBJ1-1; D gene unclear. The CDR3 totals 14 residues. Per germline, CDR1 MNHEY and CDR2 SVGAGI. CDR3 DNA: TGTGCTAGCAGACTGAACTCGGGGATCGCTGAAGCTTTCTTT. It codes for CASRLNSGIAEAFF.

J is TRBJ2-5 and V is TRBV19, with D possibly TRBD1 on 6 matching bases. This CDR3 comprises 15 residues. Looked up from germline, CDR1 is LNHDA and CDR2 is SQIVND (reference sequence). V was clipped by 3 bases and J by 5 bases, with 16 bases between them. This chain's CDR3 is CASSIKGHLKETQYF. The CDR3 DNA reads as TGTGCCAGTAGTATTAAGGGACACCTAAAGGAGACCCAGTACTTC. The full variable domain, completed using reference TRBV19 and TRBJ2-5, is DGGITQSPKYLFRKEGQNVTLSCEQNLNHDAMYWYRQDPGQGLRLIYYSQIVNDFQKGDIAEGYSVSREKKESFPLTVTSAQKNPTAFYLCASSIKGHLKETQYFGPGTRLLVL.

This chain joins TRBV19 and TRBJ2-1, with 12 positions matching TRBD2. This CDR3 spans 16 amino acids. Losses at the gene ends were 5 bases for V and 5 bases for J; bases not matched to a gene: 7. CDR1 is LNHDA, CDR2 SQIVND, per germline (reference sequence). CDR3 in amino acids: CASSRLAGGWDNEQFF. In DNA, the CDR3 is TGTGCCAGTAGTCGTCTAGCGGGAGGGTGGGACAATGAGCAGTTCTTC.

The chain employs TRBV18 and TRBJ1-3; the match to TRBD1 covers 12 bases. Trimming took 3 bases from V and 0 from J; bases not matched to a gene: 6. From germline, CDR1 is KGHSH and CDR2 LQKENI. This CDR3 spans 18 amino acids. Here the CDR3 reads CASSPSGQGALSGNTIYF. CDR3 in DNA: TGTGCCAGCTCACCTTCGGGACAGGGGGCCCTCTCTGGAAACACCATATATTTT.